Listed below are T cell receptor beta chains from one sample, sequenced in a study of T cell responses to AZD1222 COVID-19 vaccine. Generated by immunoSEQ multiplex PCR, the TCRdb table keeps only in-frame clones and is missing some. Of 120,000 to 150,000 clones listed, 80% to 95% are singletons. Sequenced here: peripheral blood, sampled on day 0 of AZD1222 vaccination. These receptors were collected from an adult in good health. The CDR3 runs from the conserved cysteine through the conserved F or W. The order of the fields is CDR3 protein, CDR3 DNA, V gene, D gene, J gene, clone size. A D gene is named only where the DNA matches it firmly. Where a row states a size, it is once, few, many or the class of an expanded clone; other rows omit it.

CDR3: CAWSVLYEQFF; DNA: TGTGCCTGGAGTGTACTCTATGAGCAGTTCTTC; V: TRBV30; D: -; J: TRBJ2-1; size: -
CDR3: CASSYSGLASPLHF; DNA: TGTGCCAGCAGTTACTCAGGGTTGGCCTCACCCCTCCACTTT; V: TRBV6-5; D: -; J: TRBJ1-6; size: once
CDR3: CASSLRITPGANGYTF; DNA: TGTGCCAGCAGTTTACGTATTACACCGGGGGCGAATGGCTACACCTTC; V: TRBV28; D: -; J: TRBJ1-2; size: once
CDR3: CAWSVLGVNEKLFF; DNA: TGTGCCTGGAGTGTACTGGGTGTTAATGAAAAACTGTTTTTT; V: TRBV30; D: -; J: TRBJ1-4; size: -
CDR3: CASRSTGVNTEAFF; DNA: TGTGCCAGCAGGTCGACAGGGGTGAACACTGAAGCTTTCTTT; V: TRBV6-5; D: TRBD1; J: TRBJ1-1; size: -
CDR3: CASSPERDHGYTF; DNA: TGCGCCAGCAGCCCCGAAAGGGACCATGGCTACACCTTC; V: TRBV5-1; D: -; J: TRBJ1-2; size: -
CDR3: CASSLPQMNTEAFF; DNA: TGTGCCAGCAGCTTGCCACAGATGAACACTGAAGCTTTCTTT; V: TRBV5-4; D: -; J: TRBJ1-1; size: -
CDR3: CASSPSREGYEQYF; DNA: TGCGCCAGCAGCCCCTCTCGGGAGGGCTACGAGCAGTACTTC; V: TRBV5-1; D: TRBD2; J: TRBJ2-7; size: -
CDR3: CASSSDWGPNEQFF; DNA: TGTGCCAGCAGCTCAGACTGGGGGCCCAATGAGCAGTTCTTC; V: TRBV7-2; D: -; J: TRBJ2-1; size: -
CDR3: CAWHRAGLIEQFF; DNA: TGTGCCTGGCATCGGGCAGGGTTGATCGAGCAGTTCTTC; V: TRBV30; D: -; J: TRBJ2-1; size: -
CDR3: CASLWGLAGVPGELFF; DNA: TGTGCCAGCTTATGGGGACTAGCGGGAGTCCCCGGGGAGCTGTTTTTT; V: TRBV7-8; D: TRBD2; J: TRBJ2-2; size: -
CDR3: CASSPTPGLAGWEQYF; DNA: TGTGCCAGCAGCCCCACCCCAGGACTAGCGGGATGGGAGCAGTACTTC; V: TRBV7-9; D: TRBD2; J: TRBJ2-7; size: -
CDR3: CASRFTGNYGYTF; DNA: TGTGCCAGCCGCTTTACAGGGAACTATGGCTACACCTTC; V: TRBV6-5; D: -; J: TRBJ1-2; size: -
CDR3: CASSFRQGANTEAFF; DNA: TGCGCCAGCAGCTTCAGACAGGGGGCGAACACTGAAGCTTTCTTT; V: TRBV5-1; D: TRBD1; J: TRBJ1-1; size: -
CDR3: CASSLEYYGYTF; DNA: TGTGCCAGCAGCCTAGAATACTATGGCTACACCTTC; V: TRBV28; D: -; J: TRBJ1-2; size: -
CDR3: CASSSDGTGDTEAFF; DNA: TGTGCCAGTAGTTCAGACGGGACAGGGGACACTGAAGCTTTCTTT; V: TRBV19; D: TRBD1; J: TRBJ1-1; size: -
CDR3: CAWSVSRKLFF; DNA: TGTGCCTGGAGTGTTTCCCGAAAACTGTTTTTT; V: TRBV30; D: -; J: TRBJ1-4; size: once
CDR3: CASSLSVISYNEQFF; DNA: TGTGCCAGCAGCTTGAGCGTGATCTCCTACAATGAGCAGTTCTTC; V: TRBV5-4; D: -; J: TRBJ2-1; size: -
CDR3: CASSLSTGGAYGYTF; DNA: TGTGCCAGCAGTTTATCGACAGGGGGCGCCTATGGCTACACCTTC; V: TRBV27; D: TRBD1; J: TRBJ1-2; size: -
CDR3: CASSQLGANEKLFF; DNA: TGCGCCAGCAGCCAATTGGGCGCTAATGAAAAACTGTTTTTT; V: TRBV4-1; D: -; J: TRBJ1-4; size: -
CDR3: CASSLGGGGGNQPQHF; DNA: TGTGCCAGCAGCTTAGGCGGAGGGGGGGGCAATCAGCCCCAGCATTTT; V: TRBV7-2; D: -; J: TRBJ1-5; size: once